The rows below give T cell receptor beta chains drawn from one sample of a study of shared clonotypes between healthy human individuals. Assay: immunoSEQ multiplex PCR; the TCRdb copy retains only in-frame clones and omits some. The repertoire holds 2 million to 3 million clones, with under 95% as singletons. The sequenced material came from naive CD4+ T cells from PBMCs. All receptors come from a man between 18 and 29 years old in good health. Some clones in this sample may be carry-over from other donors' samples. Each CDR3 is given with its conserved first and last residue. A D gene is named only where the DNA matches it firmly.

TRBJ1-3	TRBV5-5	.	CASSLSQGGNTIYF	TGTGCCAGCAGCTTGAGTCAGGGCGGAAACACCATATATTTT
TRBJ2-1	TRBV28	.	CASSFSFEAEGRGVGFF	TGTGCCAGCAGTTTCTCCTTCGAGGCAGAAGGGCGAGGGGTAGGATTCTTC
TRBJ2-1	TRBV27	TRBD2	CASNVLGLEPHEQFF	TGTGCCAGCAACGTACTAGGACTAGAGCCCCATGAGCAGTTCTTC
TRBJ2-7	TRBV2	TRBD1	CASTQQGYEQYF	TGTGCCAGCACCCAACAGGGGTACGAGCAGTACTTC
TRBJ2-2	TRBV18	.	CASSPRSGTGELFF	TGTGCCAGCTCACCACGTTCTGGCACCGGGGAGCTGTTTTTT
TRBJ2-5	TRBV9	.	CASSPRGVEETQYF	TGTGCCAGCAGCCCCAGGGGGGTGGAAGAGACCCAGTACTTC
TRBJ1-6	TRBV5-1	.	CASSLDGQGSYNSPLHF	TGCGCCAGCAGCTTGGATGGCCAGGGCTCCTATAATTCACCCCTCCACTTT
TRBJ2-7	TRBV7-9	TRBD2	CASSKTSGRVGVNEQYF	TGTGCCAGCAGCAAGACTAGCGGGAGGGTGGGAGTGAACGAGCAGTACTTC
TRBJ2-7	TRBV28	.	CASSLSPASYEQYF	TGTGCCAGCAGTTTAAGTCCCGCCTCCTACGAGCAGTACTTC
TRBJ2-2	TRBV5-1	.	CASSLVPLDTGELFF	TGCGCCAGCAGCTTGGTCCCACTCGACACCGGGGAGCTGTTTTTT
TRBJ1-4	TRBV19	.	CASSIQGTPRKLFF	TGTGCCAGTAGTATCCAGGGTACTCCCCGAAAACTGTTTTTT
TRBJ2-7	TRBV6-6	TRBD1	CASSLQGRHEQYF	TGTGCCAGCAGTTTACAGGGGAGACACGAGCAGTACTTC
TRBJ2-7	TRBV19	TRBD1	CASYLRGTGTYEQYF	TGTGCCAGTTACCTTCGGGGGACAGGGACTTACGAGCAGTACTTC
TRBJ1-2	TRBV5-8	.	CASSLPGVTYGYTF	TGTGCCAGCAGCTTGCCCGGGGTAACCTATGGCTACACCTTC
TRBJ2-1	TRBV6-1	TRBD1	CASSGRDRIKGLSYNEQFF	TGTGCCAGCAGTGGCCGGGACAGGATAAAGGGGCTCTCGTACAATGAGCAGTTCTTC
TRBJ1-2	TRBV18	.	CASSPVAQGYGYTF	TGTGCCAGCTCACCAGTAGCCCAAGGCTATGGCTACACCTTC
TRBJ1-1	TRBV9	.	CASSGGGTEAFF	TGTGCCAGCAGCGGGGGTGGCACTGAAGCTTTCTTT
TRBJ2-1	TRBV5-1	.	CASSLSVSAFSYNEQFF	TGCGCCAGCAGCTTGTCTGTTAGTGCTTTCTCCTACAATGAGCAGTTCTTC
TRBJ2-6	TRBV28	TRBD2	CASRPGRGPAGANVLTF	TGTGCCAGCAGGCCTGGGAGGGGACCCGCTGGGGCCAACGTCCTGACTTTC
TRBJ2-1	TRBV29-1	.	CSVGAKLTYNEQFF	TGCAGCGTTGGGGCGAAGTTGACCTACAATGAGCAGTTCTTC
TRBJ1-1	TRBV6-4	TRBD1	CASSPGGKTEAFF	TGTGCCAGCAGTCCAGGGGGAAAGACTGAAGCTTTCTTT
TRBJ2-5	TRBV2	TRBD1	CASRIDRGYETQYF	TGTGCCAGCAGGATAGACAGGGGATATGAGACCCAGTACTTC
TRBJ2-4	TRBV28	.	CASMAEWRGRAKNIQYF	TGTGCCAGCATGGCTGAGTGGCGGGGGCGGGCCAAAAACATTCAGTACTTC
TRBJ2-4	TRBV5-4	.	CASSSGGAQSKNIQYF	TGTGCCAGCAGCTCAGGAGGGGCGCAGTCCAAAAACATTCAGTACTTC
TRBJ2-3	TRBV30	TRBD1	CAWRGQGSTDTQYF	TGTGCCTGGAGAGGACAGGGTAGCACAGATACGCAGTATTTT
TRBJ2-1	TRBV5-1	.	CASSMGLDEQFF	TGCGCCAGCAGCATGGGGTTGGATGAGCAGTTCTTC
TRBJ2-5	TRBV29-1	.	CSVGSAGRAVQETQYF	TGCAGCGTTGGGTCCGCCGGTAGGGCGGTTCAAGAGACCCAGTACTTC
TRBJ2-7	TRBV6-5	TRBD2	CASSYASGGTYEQYF	TGTGCCAGCAGTTACGCTAGCGGGGGGACCTACGAGCAGTACTTC
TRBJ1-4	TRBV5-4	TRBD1	CASSFRGINEKLFF	TGTGCCAGCAGCTTCAGGGGGATAAATGAAAAACTGTTTTTT
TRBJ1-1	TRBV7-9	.	CASSFGPGASTEAFF	.